These 29 T cell receptor beta chains were all obtained from the same sample, sequenced in a study of blood T cell repertoires in COVID-19. Sequencing was performed with immunoSEQ multiplex PCR; in TCRdb, only in-frame clones are kept and a portion is missing. The sample shows around 310,000 clones, about 90% of them seen only once. The sequenced material came from PBMCs or T cells enriched from blood (not recorded which). Receptor source: a woman in her thirties who had recovered from COVID-19.

This chain uses TRBV5-4 with TRBJ1-1; D is perhaps TRBD1 (5 bases). The CDR3 loop spans 13 amino acids. CDR1 is SGHNT and CDR2 is YYREEE in the germline V gene (reference sequence). V was trimmed by 2 bases and J by 6 bases, leaving 11 bases between them. The CDR3 bases are TGTGCCAGCAGCTTTTGGGGCGCGGCTGAAGCTTTCTTT. Residues: CASSFWGAAEAFF.

The gene calls are TRBV18 and TRBJ2-1; 13 bases align to TRBD2. CDR1 and CDR2 from the germline V gene are KGHSH and LQKENI. The CDR3 spans 17 residues. The V and J ends lost 4 bases and 7 bases, in that order; junction bases with no gene match: 10. CDR3 in DNA: TGTGCCAGCTCACGGCACCAACTAGCGGGAGGGAAGAATGAGCAGTTCTTC. Translating gives CASSRHQLAGGKNEQFF.

The J gene is TRBJ2-3, the V gene TRBV11-2; 10 nucleotides line up with TRBD2. CDR3 length: 19 residues. V was clipped by 1 base and J by 1 base; unmatched bases: 11. Germline V gene data show CDR1 as SGHAT and CDR2 as FQNNGV. Written as DNA, the CDR3 is TGTGCCAGCAGCTTAGTAGTAACTAGCGGGATCGGAGGCACAGATACGCAGTATTTT. As protein: CASSLVVTSGIGGTDTQYF.

This chain links TRBV10-3 with TRBJ2-3, with D maybe TRBD2 (5 bases). Germline CDR1 is ENHRY and CDR2 is SYGVKD. The CDR3 is 14 residues long. The V gene lost 2 bases and the J gene lost 2 bases, with 8 bases spanning the gap. CDR3 DNA sequence: TGTGCCATCAGTGAGGCGGGCTCCACAGATACGCAGTATTTT. Translated, it gives CAISEAGSTDTQYF.

The rearrangement links TRBV2 to TRBJ2-3, with 8 bases lining up with TRBD2. V was pared by 8 bases and J by 2 bases, with 9 bases of the junction left unmatched. The CDR3 runs to 15 residues. Germline CDR1 reads SNHLY; CDR2 reads FYNNEI. CDR3 sequence reads: CASSLSGLATDTQYF. The CDR3 DNA is TGTGCCAGCTCTCTTTCTGGACTAGCCACAGATACGCAGTATTTT. The full variable domain, its missing parts supplied by reference TRBV2 and TRBJ2-3, is EPEVTQTPSHQVTQMGQEVILRCVPISNHLYFYWYRQILGQKVEFLVSFYNNEISEKSEIFDDQFSVERPDGSNFTLKIRSTKLEDSAMYFCASSLSGLATDTQYFGPGTRLTVL.

The chain recombines TRBV28 with TRBJ2-7; 7 nucleotides match TRBD1. CDR1 and CDR2 (germline): MDHEN, SYDVKM. CDR3 length: 15 amino acids. J lost 8 bases, V lost 7 bases, and 17 bases had no gene match. The DNA of the CDR3 is TGTGCCAGCACCCGGACAGGCGTCTTACCCGGGAAGCAGTACTTC. As protein: CASTRTGVLPGKQYF.

The chain combines TRBV6-5 with TRBJ1-5; 7 nucleotides line up with TRBD1. The germline V gene has CDR1 MNHEY and CDR2 SVGAGI. CDR3 length equals 12 residues. V lost 10 bases and J lost 7; bases outside the gene matches: 7. The chain's CDR3 is CAIGQDGQPQHF. The CDR3 DNA follows: TGTGCCATAGGACAGGATGGACAGCCCCAGCATTTT.

This rearrangement joins TRBV4-1 to TRBJ1-1; TRBD1 matches 9 bases. This CDR3 region has 15 residues. Losses at the gene ends were 5 bases for V and 4 bases for J; bases not matched to a gene: 8. Germline-derived CDR1 and CDR2 are MGHRA and YSYEKL. CDR3 DNA sequence: TGCGCCAGCAGCTCGGGACAGGGTTTGAGCACTGAAGCTTTCTTT. This encodes CASSSGQGLSTEAFF.

This rearrangement joins TRBV27 to TRBJ1-2; D is unclear. The V gene lost 5 bases and the J gene lost 4 bases, with 11 bases spanning the gap. Germline values: CDR1 MNHEY, CDR2 SMNVEV (reference sequence). CDR3 length: 13 residues. The chain's CDR3 is CASSRESTYGYTF. The CDR3 bases are TGTGCCAGCAGTCGGGAGAGCACCTATGGCTACACCTTC.

The chain employs TRBV15 and TRBJ1-2, with a possible D match to TRBD1 (6 bases). V lost 0 bases, J lost 6 bases, and 17 bases lay in between. This CDR3 region has 16 residues. Germline V gives CDR1 LNHNV, CDR2 YYDKDF (reference sequence). This CDR3 is CATSRDLTGYRNGYTF. The CDR3 DNA is TGTGCCACCAGCAGAGACCTAACAGGGTATCGAAATGGCTACACCTTC.

The J gene is TRBJ2-7, the V gene TRBV7-2, with 11 bases identical to TRBD2. Germline values: CDR1 SGHTA, CDR2 FQGNSA. This CDR3 spans 17 amino acids. The junction had 7 bases not matched to a gene; V was cut back by 3 bases and J by 0 bases. The CDR3 sequence is CASSLRLAGPISYEQYF. CDR3 nucleotides: TGTGCCAGCAGCTTGAGACTAGCGGGACCCATCTCCTACGAGCAGTACTTC.

The chain employs TRBV27 and TRBJ2-2, with TRBD1 identical over 10 bases. This CDR3 is built from 19 residues. V shed 5 bases and J 0 bases; nucleotides not matched to a gene: 12. CDR1 and CDR2 (germline): MNHEY, SMNVEV (reference sequence). The CDR3 coding sequence is TGTGCCAGCAGTCCGACGGGACAGGGGACGTACGCGAACACCGGGGAGCTGTTTTTT. It specifies CASSPTGQGTYANTGELFF.

In DNA form, the CDR3 reads TGTGCCAGCTCCCCCGACGCCGCGGGAGTTTTAGTGGAGCAGTACTTC. Translated, it gives CASSPDAAGVLVEQYF. The V and J genes are TRBV18 and TRBJ2-7; 7 bases align to TRBD2. The V segment lost 6 bases and the J segment 7 bases; nucleotides outside the gene matches: 18. Germline assignment: CDR1 KGHSH and CDR2 LQKENI. The CDR3 contains 16 residues. The variable domain in full, completed from reference TRBV18 and TRBJ2-7, reads NAGVMQNPRHLVRRRGQEARLRCSPMKGHSHVYWYRQLPEEGLKFMVYLQKENIIDESGMPKERFSAEFPKEGPSILRIQQVVRGDSAAYFCASSPDAAGVLVEQYFGPGTRLTVT.

The chain links TRBV11-2 to TRBJ2-7; D gene ambiguous. V was pared by 5 bases and J by 7 bases, with 12 bases between. CDR1 SGHAT and CDR2 FQNNGV come from the germline V gene. The CDR3 loop spans 12 amino acids. This CDR3 is CASSLSLVEQYF. DNA for the CDR3: TGTGCCAGCAGCCTATCCCTCGTGGAGCAGTACTTC.

The rearrangement uses TRBV15 and TRBJ1-5, with 8 nucleotides matching TRBD1. The CDR3 covers 16 residues. Germline CDR1 reads LNHNV; CDR2 reads YYDKDF (reference sequence). V was clipped by 5 bases and J by 0 bases; unmatched bases: 6. CDR3 sequence: CATSSRDRNSNQPQHF. The DNA of the CDR3 is TGTGCCACCAGCTCCCGGGACAGGAATAGCAATCAGCCCCAGCATTTT.

This clone showed up just once. The rearrangement links TRBV9 to TRBJ2-5; 11 nucleotides agree with TRBD1. The CDR3 extends over 15 amino acids. V shed 4 bases and J 4 bases; nucleotides not matched to a gene: 6. Germline CDR1 reads SGDLS; CDR2 reads YYNGEE. CDR3 in DNA: TGTGCCAGCAGCTTTTCCGGGACAGGGGGAGAGACCCAGTACTTC. Translation: CASSFSGTGGETQYF.

V is TRBV6-5 and J is TRBJ1-6, with a weak D call TRBD1 (6 bases). The CDR3 extends over 15 amino acids. Germline values: CDR1 MNHEY, CDR2 SVGAGI. V lost 7 bases to trimming and J lost 8 bases, with 18 bases between them. The CDR3 loop reads CASTFYSDRDSPLHF. CDR3 nucleotides: TGTGCCAGCACTTTTTATTCGGACAGAGATTCACCCCTCCACTTT.

The chain has TRBV6-2 or TRBV6-3 and TRBJ2-1; 13 bases fit TRBD2. This CDR3 has 16 residues. Looked up from germline, CDR1 is MNHEY and CDR2 is SVGEGT. V gave up 5 bases and J gave up 3 bases; unmatched junction bases: 4. CDR3 nucleotide sequence: TGTGCCAGCAGTGGACTAGCGGGAGAGAACTACAATGAGCAGTTCTTC. It specifies CASSGLAGENYNEQFF.

The genes are TRBV27 and TRBJ1-5; tentatively, D is TRBD1 (5 bases). Germline V gives CDR1 MNHEY, CDR2 SMNVEV (reference sequence). The CDR3 runs to 14 residues. Trimming stripped 2 bases from V and 9 bases from J, with 14 bases between. The CDR3 spells CASSLRGPAGPQHF. In DNA, the CDR3 is TGTGCCAGCAGTTTAAGGGGCCCCGCCGGGCCCCAGCATTTT.

This clone was picked up one time. V usage is TRBV7-8 and J usage is TRBJ1-4; no firm D call. Germline lookup yields CDR1 SGHVS and CDR2 FQNEAQ. With 8 bases removed from V and 4 bases from J, the gap between germline ends came to 14 bases. The CDR3 consists of 14 residues. CDR3 residues: CASGSSLFNEKLFF. Written as DNA, the CDR3 is TGTGCCAGCGGTTCTAGCCTTTTTAATGAAAAACTGTTTTTT.

The chain is built from TRBV4-1 and TRBJ1-4, with D possibly being TRBD1 (5 bases). The germline V and J ends were trimmed by 2 bases and 5 bases, with 15 bases remaining between them. From germline, CDR1 is MGHRA and CDR2 YSYEKL. The CDR3 length is 16 residues. This CDR3 reads CASSQPTADRNEKLFF. The CDR3 nucleotides are TGCGCCAGCAGCCAACCAACCGCCGACAGAAATGAAAAACTGTTTTTT.

This sequence joins TRBV28 and TRBJ1-6, with D possibly TRBD1 on 6 matching bases. Per germline, CDR1 MDHEN and CDR2 SYDVKM. This CDR3 spans 15 amino acids. The germline V and J ends were trimmed by 6 bases and 10 bases, with 19 bases remaining between them. CDR3 amino acids: CASRETAGAPSPLHF. The DNA of the CDR3 is TGTGCCAGCAGGGAGACGGCGGGGGCTCCGTCACCCCTCCACTTT.

In regard to this clone: Relative to the germline gene, one junction end is altered; a read error may explain this. V usage is TRBV7-7 and J usage is TRBJ2-1; D not certain. The CDR3 loop spans 15 amino acids. Germline CDR1 is SSHAT and CDR2 is FNYEAQ (reference sequence). The CDR3 DNA follows: TGTGCTAGCAGCTTAGGGTTGGCGGAGCTCAATGAGCAGTTCTTC. Its translation is CASSLGLAELNEQFF.

This clone was detected a few times. The chain couples TRBV29-1 to TRBJ1-2; 7 positions agree with TRBD1. The junction had 14 bases not matched to a gene; V was cut back by 2 bases and J by 2 bases. CDR3 size: 17 residues. Germline CDR1 reads SQVTM; CDR2 reads ANQGSEA. Here the CDR3 DNA reads TGCAGCGTTGAAACGTCGGACAGGATGGGGCCAAACTATGGCTACACCTTC. It is translated as CSVETSDRMGPNYGYTF.

The chain couples TRBV5-1 to TRBJ2-2; 10 bases map to TRBD2. Germline V gene data show CDR1 as SGHRS and CDR2 as YFSETQ. The ends lost 1 base at V and 4 bases at J; junction bases unmatched: 7. The length of the CDR3 is 17 residues. CDR3 in DNA: TGCGCCAGCAGCTTGTCCCTAGCGGGAGTAGGCACCGGGGAGCTGTTTTTT. It yields the protein CASSLSLAGVGTGELFF.

The chain couples TRBV11-2 to TRBJ2-3; 7 bases fit TRBD2. V lost 3 bases to trimming and J lost 6 bases; unmatched junction nucleotides: 3. Germline lookup yields CDR1 SGHAT and CDR2 FQNNGV. The CDR3 runs 13 residues. This chain's CDR3 is CASSLGGSDTQYF. In nucleotides, the CDR3 is TGTGCCAGCAGCTTGGGCGGGAGTGATACGCAGTATTTT.

This rearrangement joins TRBV7-8 to TRBJ1-1; no clear D gene. CDR1 and CDR2 (germline): SGHVS, FQNEAQ. V was shortened by 5 bases and J by 10 bases, with 11 bases between the two germline ends. CDR3 length equals 11 residues. CDR3 in amino acids: CASSPWSGAFF. CDR3 bases: TGTGCCAGCAGCCCCTGGAGCGGAGCTTTCTTT. Drawing the rest from reference TRBV7-8 and TRBJ1-1, the complete variable domain is GAGVSQSPRYKVAKRGQDVALRCDPISGHVSLFWYQQALGQGPEFLTYFQNEAQLDKSGLPSDRFFAERPEGSVSTLKIQRTQQEDSAVYLCASSPWSGAFFGQGTRLTVV.

Only one count was recorded for this clone. The rearrangement links TRBV28 to TRBJ2-7; D not resolved. Per the germline V gene, CDR1 is MDHEN and CDR2 is SYDVKM. This CDR3 region has 12 residues. The ends were cut back, 1 base at V and 4 bases at J, with 5 bases in the middle. The CDR3 DNA reads TGTGCCAGCAGTTTATTGTATTACGAGCAGTACTTC. Amino acids: CASSLLYYEQYF.

This rearrangement joins TRBV9 to TRBJ2-1, with D possibly TRBD2 on 6 matching bases. CDR3 length: 15 amino acids. CDR1 and CDR2 (germline): SGDLS, YYNGEE. V lost 0 bases and J 3 bases, leaving 10 bases between the germline ends. The CDR3 spells CASSVVGLDYNEQFF. The CDR3 bases are TGTGCCAGCAGCGTAGTGGGACTGGACTACAATGAGCAGTTCTTC.